This is a list of T cell receptor beta chains from one sample in a study of siplizumab effects on memory and regulatory T cells. The table came from immunoSEQ multiplex PCR; TCRdb's copy has only in-frame clones and leaves some out. This table has some 64,000 clones, 70% to 85% appearing once. The sample was memory CD4+ T cells sorted from blood. Receptors originate from a human donor in good health. Both conserved end residues are part of each CDR3. The order of the fields is D gene, V gene, clone size, J gene, CDR3 protein, CDR3 DNA. A D gene is named only where the DNA matches it firmly. The size of a clone is reported for some rows only, either as once, few or many, or as a class for expanded clones.

-	TRBV27	-	TRBJ1-5	CASSPTGTTYSNQPQHF	TGTGCCAGCAGTCCTACCGGGACAACCTATAGCAATCAGCCCCAGCATTTT
-	TRBV14	-	TRBJ1-2	CASSQDHQGRSYGYTF	TGTGCCAGCAGCCAAGATCACCAGGGACGTAGTTATGGCTACACCTTC
TRBD2	TRBV19	-	TRBJ2-2	CASRGTSGGADTGELFF	TGTGCCAGTAGAGGGACTAGCGGGGGGGCGGACACCGGGGAGCTGTTTTTT
TRBD1	TRBV7-2	-	TRBJ1-4	CASSKDRVFNEKLFF	TGTGCCAGCAGCAAAGACAGGGTTTTCAATGAAAAACTGTTTTTT
-	TRBV25-1	-	TRBJ1-2	CASSEYLEFGGYTF	TGTGCCAGCAGTGAATATTTGGAATTTGGAGGCTACACCTTC
TRBD1	TRBV6-1	once	TRBJ2-7	CASSNTGGNYEQYF	TGTGCCAGCAGTAACACAGGGGGCAACTACGAGCAGTACTTC
-	TRBV7-6	-	TRBJ2-7	CASSNSLGEGEQYF	TGTGCCAGCAGCAACAGCCTAGGGGAAGGCGAGCAGTACTTC
-	TRBV29-1	-	TRBJ1-5	CSARKGDQPQHF	TGCAGCGCACGGAAGGGTGATCAGCCCCAGCATTTT
-	TRBV6-1	-	TRBJ1-5	CASNQWGEKNQPQHF	TGTGCCAGCAACCAATGGGGTGAGAAGAATCAGCCCCAGCATTTT
-	TRBV10-3	-	TRBJ2-7	CAISDKAEGYEQYF	TGTGCCATCAGTGATAAGGCGGAGGGCTACGAGCAGTACTTC
-	TRBV5-4	-	TRBJ2-6	CASRNYRHSGANVLTF	TGTGCCAGCAGAAACTACAGGCACTCTGGGGCCAACGTCCTGACTTTC
TRBD2	TRBV28	-	TRBJ2-5	CASSAAGGQETQYF	TGTGCCAGCAGTGCCGCGGGGGGGCAGGAGACCCAGTACTTC
TRBD1	TRBV28	-	TRBJ1-2	CASSLYSQGGPYGYTF	TGTGCCAGCAGTTTATATTCGCAGGGGGGACCTTATGGCTACACCTTC
-	TRBV7-2	-	TRBJ1-6	CASSRGGSQPWSPLHF	TGTGCCAGCAGCCGCGGGGGTTCCCAACCTTGGTCACCCCTCCACTTT
-	TRBV7-3	few	TRBJ1-5	CASSLTVSNQPQHF	TGTGCCAGCAGCTTAACGGTTAGCAATCAGCCCCAGCATTTT
-	TRBV25-1	-	TRBJ1-4	CASRPTGPNEKLFF	TGTGCCAGCAGGCCAACAGGGCCCAATGAAAAACTGTTTTTT
TRBD1	TRBV18	-	TRBJ1-1	CASTGQGSMNTEAFF	TGTGCCAGCACGGGACAGGGGAGTATGAACACTGAAGCTTTCTTT
-	TRBV28	once	TRBJ1-1	CASFSQMNTEAFF	TGTGCCAGCTTTTCGCAGATGAACACTGAAGCTTTCTTT
TRBD1	TRBV27	once	TRBJ2-3	CASSWAGTGSVTDTQYF	TGTGCCAGCAGTTGGGCGGGGACAGGGAGTGTCACAGATACGCAGTATTTT
-	TRBV5-1	-	TRBJ2-2	CASRSPGVDTGELFF	TGCGCCAGCAGGTCTCCAGGGGTTGACACCGGGGAGCTGTTTTTT
-	TRBV7-9	once	TRBJ1-5	CASSLEGLPAQPQHF	TGTGCCAGCAGCTTAGAGGGCCTCCCGGCACAGCCCCAGCATTTT
-	TRBV7-9	-	TRBJ1-2	CASSLENYGYTF	TGTGCCAGCAGCTTAGAAAACTATGGCTACACCTTC
-	TRBV4-1	-	TRBJ2-2	CASSQAWSHTGELFF	TGCGCCAGCAGCCAAGCGTGGTCTCACACCGGGGAGCTGTTTTTT
-	TRBV9	-	TRBJ2-3	CASSVGSEGRTDTQYF	TGTGCCAGCAGCGTAGGTAGTGAGGGCCGCACAGATACGCAGTATTTT
-	TRBV6-5	once	TRBJ1-4	CASSYSWEEGEKLFF	TGTGCCAGCAGTTATTCTTGGGAGGAAGGAGAAAAACTGTTTTTT
TRBD1	TRBV5-1	few	TRBJ2-5	CASRRQGAEETQYF	TGCGCCAGCAGGAGACAGGGGGCCGAAGAGACCCAGTACTTC
-	TRBV6-9	-	TRBJ1-2	CASSFVRCFCYGYTF	TGTGCCAGCAGTTTTGTACGGTGTTTTTGCTATGGCTACACCTTC
-	TRBV7-6	-	TRBJ2-5	CASSLHNSGRWTQYF	TGTGCCAGCAGCTTACACAATTCAGGGCGTTGGACCCAGTACTTC
-	TRBV14	-	TRBJ1-6	CASSPRQGRHSPLHF	TGTGCCAGCAGCCCGAGGCAAGGGAGGCATTCACCCCTCCACTTT
TRBD2	TRBV28	-	TRBJ2-1	CATLNTPSGGNEQFF	TGTGCCACCCTAAATACGCCTAGCGGGGGCAATGAGCAGTTCTTC
TRBD1	TRBV5-1	medium-sized	TRBJ1-1	CASSLSGTGNTEAFF	TGCGCCAGCAGCTTGTCCGGGACAGGGAACACTGAAGCTTTCTTT
TRBD2	TRBV27	few	TRBJ2-7	CASSLREGAYEQYF	TGTGCCAGCAGCCTCCGGGAGGGAGCCTACGAGCAGTACTTC
-	TRBV7-7	-	TRBJ1-2	CASSLAVLGHGYGYTF	TGTGCCAGCAGCTTAGCGGTGTTGGGACACGGCTATGGCTACACCTTC
TRBD1	TRBV2	-	TRBJ2-3	CASKRDRGKDTQYF	TGTGCCAGCAAAAGAGACAGGGGAAAGGATACGCAGTATTTT
-	TRBV9	-	TRBJ2-7	CASSPPYEQYF	TGTGCCAGCAGCCCACCCTACGAGCAGTACTTC
TRBD2	TRBV5-1	-	TRBJ2-2	CASNSGGLNTGELFF	TGCGCCAGCAATAGCGGGGGCCTGAACACCGGGGAGCTGTTTTTT
-	TRBV30	-	TRBJ2-7	CAWTPGLGGEQYF	TGTGCCTGGACTCCCGGCCTTGGAGGCGAGCAGTACTTC
-	TRBV2	-	TRBJ2-2	CASSEDPVGELFF	TGTGCCAGCAGTGAAGACCCAGTCGGGGAGCTGTTTTTT
TRBD1	TRBV28	few	TRBJ1-5	CASNLGGPSNQPQHF	TGTGCCAGCAATCTAGGGGGCCCAAGCAATCAGCCCCAGCATTTT
-	TRBV11-2	-	TRBJ1-1	CASRSNAGENTEAFF	TGTGCCAGCAGGTCAAACGCAGGGGAGAACACTGAAGCTTTCTTT
-	TRBV30	-	TRBJ2-7	CAWSNAYEQYF	TGTGCCTGGAGCAACGCCTACGAGCAGTACTTC
-	TRBV13	once	TRBJ2-3	CASSLRLRRTDTQYF	TGTGCCAGCAGCTTAAGGTTACGCCGCACAGATACGCAGTATTTT
-	TRBV7-2	once	TRBJ2-7	CASSQGRYEQYF	TGTGCCAGCAGCCAGGGCCGCTACGAGCAGTACTTC
TRBD1	TRBV5-5	-	TRBJ1-6	CASSLGQGDSPLHF	TGTGCCAGCAGCTTGGGACAGGGGGATTCACCCCTCCACTTT
TRBD1	TRBV6-5	once	TRBJ1-5	CASSTGGLSNQPQHF	TGTGCCAGCAGCACAGGGGGTTTGAGCAATCAGCCCCAGCATTTT
TRBD1	TRBV2	few	TRBJ2-6	CASSEPFVGQGSGANVLTF	TGTGCCAGCAGTGAACCGTTCGTGGGACAGGGGTCTGGGGCCAACGTCCTGACTTTC
TRBD2	TRBV11-2	-	TRBJ2-1	CASSPRLAGIYNEQFF	TGTGCCAGCAGCCCGCGACTAGCGGGGATTTACAATGAGCAGTTCTTC
-	TRBV18	-	TRBJ1-1	CASSPGRSEAFF	TGTGCCAGCTCACCAGGACGGAGTGAAGCTTTCTTT
TRBD1	TRBV2	-	TRBJ1-4	CASIRDRDEKLFF	TGTGCCAGCATCCGGGACAGAGACGAAAAACTGTTTTTT
-	TRBV9	-	TRBJ1-1	CASSVGEVNTEAFF	TGTGCCAGCAGCGTAGGGGAGGTCAACACTGAAGCTTTCTTT